This T cell receptor (beta chain) was retrieved from a study of blood T cells in healthy people across ages (dated by TCRdb to the mid-2010s). With regard to the full study: In model experiments, template switching captured roughly one uniquely barcoded TCR beta cDNA molecule for every two T cells. The study measured age-related changes in TCR beta repertoire diversity using deep sequencing normalized with unique cDNA molecular identifiers. The donors were split into four age groups: young (average around 15 years), middle-aged (around 37), aged (approximately 60) and long-lived (under 85). Donors of different ages were randomly distributed across sequencing lanes to avoid experimental bias. For two donors (one aged 18 to 30 and one aged 80 or older), the study analyzed two additional independent replicas of 1 million unique cDNA reads from the same blood draw.

With regard to this clonotype: What antigen it recognizes has not been identified. It has no much larger one-base neighbor in the sample; base qualities were not kept.

Systemically healthy Caucasian individuals from Russia, 39 in total and aged about 6 to 100 years, were included as donors. Ten milliliters of peripheral blood were drawn from each donor into EDTA-treated Vacutainer tubes. Ficoll-Paque density-gradient centrifugation was used to isolate PBMCs, with at least 7 million per sample. Total RNA, at least 5 micrograms per sample, was extracted from PBMCs with Trizol reagent. The percentages of naive CD45RAhigh/CD27high T cells were determined by flow cytometry on a PBMC aliquot from every donor. Preparation of the library involved 5' RACE. The sequencer was an Illumina HiSeq 2500. A second PCR of about 6 to 12 cycles was run with a J-beta primer mix and a sample-barcoded 5' primer. A template-switch 5' adaptor carrying 12 random nucleotides introduced a unique molecular identifier onto each TCR beta cDNA molecule. At least 2.5 million CDR3-containing paired-end reads were obtained from each sample. First-strand cDNA was synthesized from all RNA with the Mint cDNA synthesis kit, primed by a TRBC-specific oligonucleotide. All cDNA was treated with uracil-DNA glycosylase and then went through a first 18-cycle PCR with the universal primers M1SS and BC2_uni_R. In the source study's methods: Each sample was normalized by randomly selecting 1 million high-quality reads, each carrying a distinct molecular identifier. Instead of being binned into consensus sequences, reads with shared molecular identifiers were discarded. CDR3 identification, clonotype clustering and error correction used MiTCR with a Q25 quality threshold and the strictest error-elimination algorithm. A nonparametric unseen species model using Euler transformation provided a lower-bound estimate of total TCR beta diversity. TCRdb cleaned the public reads at Q25 with fastp, built clones with MiXCR and kept in-frame beta chains. All rows with the same CDR3 protein become a single entry with the most common DNA and genes. Here the V and J calls rest on TCRdb's processing, not on the authors' analysis. This sample holds 550,000 to 750,000 distinct CDR3 sequences; approximately 21% were observed only once. The ten biggest clones cover roughly 3.9% of the sample.

Findings and caveats that apply to the study as a whole: Estimates of total diversity from one million sequenced T cells were regarded as lower bounds and underestimates. Conclusive comparison of naive and antigen-experienced compartments was prevented by the profiling of bulk unsorted PBMCs. Observed TCR beta diversity correlated strongly with the percentage of naive T cells measured by flow cytometry. Donor CMV infection status was unknown, potentially confounding age-related changes in expanded clonotypes. As age increased, observed TCR beta diversity per million T cells dropped in a roughly linear way, and a significant reduction was already evident by age about 40. Compared with the aged group, the long-lived group had more naive CD4+ T cells, fewer expanded clones and increased TCR diversity, a pattern suggesting age selection.

As encoded in the germline V gene, CDR1 is MDHEN while CDR2 is SYDVKM. The cysteine opens and the phenylalanine closes a CDR3 of 14 amino acids. Just CDR3 DNA is preserved here, 42 bases in frame from base 1. The sequencing sample was made of blood. The chain is made from TRBV28 and TRBJ2-5; the D region possibly corresponds to TRBD2 (5 bases align). With the DNA end fitting TRBJ2-1 better, the J assignment may be wrong. The sequence came from a man between 70 and 80 years old in good health. CDR3 sequence: CASSLTWGEREQFF. The base sequence is TGTGCCAGCAGCTTAACATGGGGAGAGCGGGAGCAGTTCTTC.